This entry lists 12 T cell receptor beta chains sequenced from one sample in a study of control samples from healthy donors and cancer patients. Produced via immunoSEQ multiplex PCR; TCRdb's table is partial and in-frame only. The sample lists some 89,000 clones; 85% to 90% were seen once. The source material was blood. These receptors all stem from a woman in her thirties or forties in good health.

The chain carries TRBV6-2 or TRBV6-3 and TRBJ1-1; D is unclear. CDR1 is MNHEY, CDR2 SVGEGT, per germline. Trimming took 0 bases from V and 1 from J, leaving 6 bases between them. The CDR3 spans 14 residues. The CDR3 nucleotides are TGTGCCAGCAGTTACTCAGGGTGGAACACTGAAGCTTTCTTT. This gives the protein CASSYSGWNTEAFF.

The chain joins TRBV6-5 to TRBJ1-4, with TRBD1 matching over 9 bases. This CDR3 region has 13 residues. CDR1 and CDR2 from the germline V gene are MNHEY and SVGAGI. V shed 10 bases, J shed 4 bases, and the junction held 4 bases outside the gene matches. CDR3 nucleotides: TGTGCCACCCAGACAGGGGGTAATGAAAAACTGTTTTTT. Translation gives CATQTGGNEKLFF.

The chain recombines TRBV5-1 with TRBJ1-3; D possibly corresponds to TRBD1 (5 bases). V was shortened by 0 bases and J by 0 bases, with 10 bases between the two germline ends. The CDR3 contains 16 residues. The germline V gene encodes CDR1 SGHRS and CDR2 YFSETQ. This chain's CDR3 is CASSLAGRSSGNTIYF. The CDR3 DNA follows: TGCGCCAGCAGCTTGGCGGGGCGGAGCTCTGGAAACACCATATATTTT. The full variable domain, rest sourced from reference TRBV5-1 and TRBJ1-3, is KAGVTQTPRYLIKTRGQQVTLSCSPISGHRSVSWYQQTPGQGLQFLFEYFSETQRNKGNFPGRFSGRQFSNSRSEMNVSTLELGDSALYLCASSLAGRSSGNTIYFGEGSWLTVV.

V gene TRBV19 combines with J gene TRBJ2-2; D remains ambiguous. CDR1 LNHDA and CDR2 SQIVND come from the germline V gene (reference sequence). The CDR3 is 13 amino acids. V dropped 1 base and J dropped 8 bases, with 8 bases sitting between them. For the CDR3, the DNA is TGTGCCAGTAGTATAGGGGGTTTAGGGGAGCTGTTTTTT. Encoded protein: CASSIGGLGELFF.

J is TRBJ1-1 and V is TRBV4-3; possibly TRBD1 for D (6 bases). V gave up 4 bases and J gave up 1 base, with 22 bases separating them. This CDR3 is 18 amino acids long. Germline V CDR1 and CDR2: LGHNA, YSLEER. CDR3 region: CASSPDDGGTVGNTEAFF. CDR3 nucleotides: TGCGCCAGCAGCCCCGATGACGGGGGCACCGTGGGGAACACTGAAGCTTTCTTT.

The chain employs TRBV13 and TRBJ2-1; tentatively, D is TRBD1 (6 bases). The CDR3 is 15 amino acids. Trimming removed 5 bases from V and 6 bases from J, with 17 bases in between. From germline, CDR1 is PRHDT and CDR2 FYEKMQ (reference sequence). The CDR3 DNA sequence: TGTGCCAGCAGCCCCCAGCCCACAGGGTCCAATGAGCAGTTCTTC. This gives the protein CASSPQPTGSNEQFF.

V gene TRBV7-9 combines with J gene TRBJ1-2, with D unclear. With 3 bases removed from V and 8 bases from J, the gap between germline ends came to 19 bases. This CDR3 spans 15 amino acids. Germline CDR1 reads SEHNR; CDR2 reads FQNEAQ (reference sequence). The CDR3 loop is CASSFILNGNGGYTF. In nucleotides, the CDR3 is TGTGCCAGCAGCTTTATCCTAAACGGGAATGGGGGCTACACCTTC. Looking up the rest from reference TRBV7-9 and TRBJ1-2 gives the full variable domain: DTGVSQNPRHKITKRGQNVTFRCDPISEHNRLYWYRQTLGQGPEFLTYFQNEAQLEKSRLLSDRFSAERPKGSFSTLEIQRTEQGDSAMYLCASSFILNGNGGYTFGSGTRLTVV.

The CDR3: CASSDPLKADRGDQPQHF. In nucleotides, the CDR3 is TGTGCCAGCAGTGACCCCCTAAAAGCGGACAGGGGTGATCAGCCCCAGCATTTT. The rearrangement uses TRBV6-1 and TRBJ1-5; 9 bases line up with TRBD1. This CDR3 comprises 18 residues. V lost 3 bases and J lost 5; bases outside the gene matches: 14. CDR1 and CDR2 from the germline V gene are MNHNS and SASEGT.

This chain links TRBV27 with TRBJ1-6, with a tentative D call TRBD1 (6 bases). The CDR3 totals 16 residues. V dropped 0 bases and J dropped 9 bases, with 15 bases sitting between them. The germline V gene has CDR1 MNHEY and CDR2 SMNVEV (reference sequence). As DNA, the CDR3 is TGTGCCAGCAGTTTATCAGCGGTGGGGGCCCCTTCACCCCTCCACTTT. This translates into CASSLSAVGAPSPLHF.

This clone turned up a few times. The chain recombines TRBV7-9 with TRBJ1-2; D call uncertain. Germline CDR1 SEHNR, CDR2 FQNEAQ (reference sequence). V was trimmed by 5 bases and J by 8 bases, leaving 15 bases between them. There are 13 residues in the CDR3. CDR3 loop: CASSASGGGGYTF. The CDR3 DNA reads TGTGCCAGCAGCGCCTCGGGAGGAGGAGGCTACACCTTC.

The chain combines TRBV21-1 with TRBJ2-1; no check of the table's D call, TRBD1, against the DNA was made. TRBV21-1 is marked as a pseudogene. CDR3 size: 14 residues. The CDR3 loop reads CASSPGIGDNEQFF. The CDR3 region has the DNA TGTGCCAGCAGCCCTGGGATAGGGGACAATGAGCAGTTCTTC.

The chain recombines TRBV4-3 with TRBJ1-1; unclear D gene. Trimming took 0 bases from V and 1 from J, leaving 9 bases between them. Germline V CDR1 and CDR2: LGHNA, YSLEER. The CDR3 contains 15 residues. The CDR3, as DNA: TGCGCCAGCAGCCAAGACGAGGGCGGGAACACTGAAGCTTTCTTT. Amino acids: CASSQDEGGNTEAFF.